One sample yielded the 19 T cell receptor beta chains listed below, sequenced in a study of blood T cells in healthy people across ages. Together with a sample-barcoded 5' primer, a J-beta primer mix was included in a second PCR lasting about 7 to 12 cycles. TCRdb fed the 5' RACE reads into MiXCR, producing one record per CDR3 protein. The sample records 870,000 or so distinct CDR3 sequences, 25% to 30% being singletons. What was sequenced was blood. The origin of the receptors is an elderly woman in good health.

This clonotype was picked up one time. The chain has TRBV7-2 and TRBJ1-3; D is ambiguous. The V end was cut by 1 base, the J end by 0 bases, with 10 bases between. Germline V lookup: CDR1 SGHTA, CDR2 FQGNSA. The CDR3 runs 16 residues. The CDR3 DNA sequence: TGTGCCAGCAGCTTAGATGGGGTGCTCTCTGGAAACACCATATATTTT. Residues: CASSLDGVLSGNTIYF.

In this sample, this clonotype turned up many times. The chain carries TRBV20-1 and TRBJ2-3; D is undetermined. This CDR3 has 10 amino acids. The germline gives CDR1 DFQATT, CDR2 SNEGSKA (reference sequence). The V end lost 4 bases, the J end lost 7 bases, and 6 bases lay between the germline ends. This chain's CDR3 is CSATGYTQYF. CDR3 nucleotide sequence: TGCAGTGCTACAGGATATACGCAGTATTTT.

This clonotype was picked up many times. V and J are TRBV5-6 and TRBJ2-4; D is unclear. Germline-derived CDR1 and CDR2 are SGHDT and YYEEEE. The CDR3 sequence is 13 residues long. V was shortened by 1 base and J by 4 bases, with 6 bases between the two germline ends. The CDR3 reads CASSLPAKNIQYF. The CDR3 coding sequence is TGTGCCAGCAGCTTGCCCGCAAAAAACATTCAGTACTTC.

Details on this clonotype: This clone may be a read error of a much larger clone one base away. For the CDR3, the DNA is TGTGCCAGCAGTGACTCGGGGGACATACTCTATGGCTACACCTTC. Translated: CASSDSGDILYGYTF. The V call is TRBV6-4, the J call TRBJ1-2, with a weak D call TRBD1 (6 bases). Germline-derived CDR1 and CDR2 are MRHNA and SNTAGT. Trimming cost V 0 bases and J 4 bases, with 12 bases left between them. The CDR3 runs 15 residues.

This clonotype was detected a few times. This rearrangement joins TRBV4-3 to TRBJ1-1; D not certain. This CDR3 is built from 14 residues. The V gene lost 0 bases and the J gene lost 6 bases, with 11 bases spanning the gap. CDR1 and CDR2 (germline): LGHNA, YSLEER. The CDR3 spells CASSQDPETAEAFF. DNA of the CDR3: TGCGCCAGCAGCCAAGATCCGGAAACCGCTGAAGCTTTCTTT.

Many counts were recorded for this clonotype. This chain links TRBV20-1 with TRBJ1-2; D ambiguous. V was pared by 0 bases and J by 4 bases, with 3 bases between. This CDR3 has 11 amino acids. CDR1 is DFQATT, CDR2 SNEGSKA, per germline (reference sequence). The CDR3 DNA sequence: TGCAGTGCTAGAGATTCCTATGGCTACACCTTC. Translating it yields CSARDSYGYTF.

This clonotype was counted a few times. A much larger clonotype is one base distant, so this may be a read error. Here the CDR3 DNA reads TGTGCCAGCAGCGTAGGTTCCTATGGTGAGCAGTACTTC. This encodes CASSVGSYGEQYF. The J gene is TRBJ2-7, the V gene TRBV9; D uncertain. V dropped 0 bases and J dropped 7 bases, with 11 bases sitting between them. From germline, CDR1 is SGDLS and CDR2 YYNGEE. The CDR3 spans 13 residues.

This clonotype was seen repeatedly, ten times or more. The gene calls are TRBV24-1 and TRBJ1-6, with D unresolved. Germline V CDR1 and CDR2: KGHDR, SFDVKD. The CDR3 runs to 13 residues. The V end lost 8 bases, the J end lost 10 bases, and 14 bases lay between the germline ends. As DNA, the CDR3 is TGTGCCACCACCGGAGGGAGAAGCTCACCCCTCCACTTT. Its protein is CATTGGRSSPLHF.

The chain has TRBV5-1 and TRBJ2-2; 7 bases are a match to TRBD1. J gave up 5 bases and V 7 bases, and 14 bases lay outside the gene matches. The CDR3 is 16 residues long. The germline V gene has CDR1 SGHRS and CDR2 YFSETQ. The CDR3 DNA reads as TGCGCCAGCGCCCAATCCACAGGGGAGTGGACCGGGGAGCTGTTTTTT. Protein: CASAQSTGEWTGELFF.

This clonotype has ten or more counts. This chain connects TRBV12-3 or TRBV12-4 to TRBJ1-5; D may be TRBD1 (6 bases). The CDR3 spans 17 residues. The V and J ends lost 7 bases and 2 bases respectively, with 21 bases between them. The CDR3 loop reads CASMKGGGAWGNQPQHF. The CDR3 DNA sequence: TGTGCCAGCATGAAGGGGGGGGGCGCTTGGGGCAATCAGCCCCAGCATTTT.

In this sample, this clonotype turned up many times. This rearrangement joins TRBV24-1 to TRBJ2-5; D might be TRBD1 or TRBD2, each matching 5 bases. Germline V gives CDR1 KGHDR, CDR2 SFDVKD. The germline V and J ends were trimmed by 2 bases and 3 bases, with 18 bases remaining between them. CDR3 length equals 17 residues. The CDR3 here is CATSDYTQPGTKETQYF. CDR3 in DNA: TGTGCCACCAGTGATTACACCCAACCCGGGACCAAAGAGACCCAGTACTTC.

The V gene is TRBV30, the J gene TRBJ1-6; tentatively, D is TRBD1 (5 bases). Per germline, CDR1 GTSNPN and CDR2 SVGIG (reference sequence). The CDR3 consists of 14 residues. V lost 0 bases and J 5 bases, leaving 8 bases between the germline ends. The CDR3 DNA sequence: TGTGCCTGGAGTGTAGCAGGGAATAATTCACCCCTCCACTTT. It translates to CAWSVAGNNSPLHF.

The CDR3 DNA follows: TGTGCCAGCAGCGTACCGGCAGGGTCAGGTGTGGATGAGCAGTTCTTC. It yields the protein CASSVPAGSGVDEQFF. The chain links TRBV7-2 to TRBJ2-1; D might be TRBD1 (5 bases). The germline V gene has CDR1 SGHTA and CDR2 FQGNSA. This CDR3 contains 16 residues. Deletions cut 5 bases from V and 8 bases from J, with 22 bases between. The full variable domain, with the rest looked up from reference TRBV7-2 and TRBJ2-1, is GAGVSQSPSNKVTEKGKDVELRCDPISGHTALYWYRQSLGQGLEFLIYFQGNSAPDKSGLPSDRFSAERTGGSVSTLTIQRTQQEDSAVYLCASSVPAGSGVDEQFFGPGTRLTVL.

The rearrangement joins TRBV7-2 to TRBJ2-5, with D possibly TRBD1 on 6 matching bases. CDR3 length: 12 amino acids. Germline CDR1 SGHTA, CDR2 FQGNSA. V gave up 1 base and J gave up 11 bases, with 11 bases separating them. This chain's CDR3 is CASSLGGQLQYF. CDR3 nucleotide sequence: TGTGCCAGCAGCTTAGGTGGACAGTTACAGTACTTC.

The sample holds a few counts of this clonotype. CDR3 amino acids: CSARRTDRGGNSPLHF. CDR3 in DNA: TGCAGTGCTAGAAGAACGGACAGGGGAGGTAATTCACCCCTCCACTTT. The V gene is TRBV20-1, the J gene TRBJ1-6, with 9 bases matching TRBD1. The CDR3 spans 16 residues. V lost 2 bases and J lost 6; bases outside the gene matches: 8. Germline V CDR1 and CDR2: DFQATT, SNEGSKA (reference sequence).

This clonotype occurred a few times. The genes are TRBV21-1 and TRBJ1-6. TRBV21-1 has pseudogene status. The CDR3 runs 15 residues. The CDR3 sequence: CASRKGAKDPSPLHF. CDR3 coding DNA: TGTGCCAGCAGGAAGGGTGCCAAGGATCCCTCACCCCTCCACTTT.

This rearrangement joins TRBV5-1 to TRBJ1-1; no clear D gene. Germline V gene sequence: CDR1 SGHRS, CDR2 YFSETQ. V was cut by 4 bases and J by 0 bases, with 10 bases left in between. The CDR3 sequence is 14 residues long. CDR3 protein: CASSDGGVNTEAFF. The CDR3 nucleotides are TGCGCCAGCAGCGATGGAGGCGTGAACACTGAAGCTTTCTTT. The full variable domain, in which reference TRBV5-1 and TRBJ1-1 provide the parts outside the CDR3, is KAGVTQTPRYLIKTRGQQVTLSCSPISGHRSVSWYQQTPGQGLQFLFEYFSETQRNKGNFPGRFSGRQFSNSRSEMNVSTLELGDSALYLCASSDGGVNTEAFFGQGTRLTVV.

The sample holds many counts of this clonotype. The rearrangement links TRBV12-3 or TRBV12-4 to TRBJ1-2; D gene uncertain. The CDR3 totals 13 residues. V was pared by 9 bases and J by 2 bases, with 13 bases between. CDR3: CASKPNTNYGYTF. CDR3 DNA: TGTGCCAGTAAACCTAACACGAACTATGGCTACACCTTC.

To note about this clonotype: A much larger clone lies one base from this, so it may be a read error. The chain couples TRBV14 to TRBJ2-3; no reliable D call. Trimming took 2 bases from V and 2 from J, leaving 14 bases between them. This CDR3 has 16 amino acids. Germline V gene lookup returns CDR1 SGHDN and CDR2 FVKESK. DNA for the CDR3: TGTGCCAGCAGCCAAAAAACCATATCCCACACAGATACGCAGTATTTT. Protein: CASSQKTISHTDTQYF.